Detailed here is one T cell receptor beta chain. This clone was found a few times. Its target antigen remains unknown. No base quality information exists; no much larger clone differs at one position. Library creation used the immunoSEQ multiplex PCR assay. TCRdb re-hosts the immuneACCESS table, in-frame sequences only. Its copies lack some clones; in the studies checked, an unresolved V gene accounts for under half of them, and the cause for the rest is not known. Present in this sample are about 74,000 clones, approximately 80% of which were seen just once. Approximately 3.5% of the sample lies in the top ten. The sample originates from a study of technical replicates of blood from a handful of donors (dated by TCRdb to about 2017). CDR1 and CDR2 were assigned from the germline V gene (reference sequence) as GTSNPN and SVGIG. The CDR3 runs 11 residues from the cysteine to the phenylalanine. CDR3 DNA only is kept here, 33 bases in frame from base 1. V sheds 3 bases and J sheds 4 bases, leaving 6 bases between their ends.

The sequenced sample consisted of PBMCs. The TCR was taken from a human donor in good health. Some clones in this sample may be carry-over from other donors' samples. The sequence joins TRBV30 to TRBJ2-5; D gene: possibly TRBD2, on 5 matching bases. The DNA is TGTGCCTGGAGCGAGGGAGAGACCCAGTACTTC. The resulting protein is CAWSEGETQYF.